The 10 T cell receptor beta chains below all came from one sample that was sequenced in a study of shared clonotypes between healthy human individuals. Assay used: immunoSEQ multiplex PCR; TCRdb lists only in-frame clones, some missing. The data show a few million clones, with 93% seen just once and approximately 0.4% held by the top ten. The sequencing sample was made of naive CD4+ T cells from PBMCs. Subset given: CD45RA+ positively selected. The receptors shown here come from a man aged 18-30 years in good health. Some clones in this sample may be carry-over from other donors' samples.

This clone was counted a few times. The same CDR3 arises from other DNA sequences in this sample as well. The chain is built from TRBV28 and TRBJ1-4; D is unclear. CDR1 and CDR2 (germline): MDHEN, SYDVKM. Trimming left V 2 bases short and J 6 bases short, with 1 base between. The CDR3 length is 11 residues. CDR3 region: CASSLHEKLFF. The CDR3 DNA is TGTGCCAGCAGTTTACATGAAAAACTGTTTTTT.

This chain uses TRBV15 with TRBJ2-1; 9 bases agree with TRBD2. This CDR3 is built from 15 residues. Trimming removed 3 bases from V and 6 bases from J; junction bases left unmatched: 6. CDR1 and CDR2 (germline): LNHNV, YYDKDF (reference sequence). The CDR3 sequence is CATSSYSGRVNEQFF. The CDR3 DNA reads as TGTGCCACCAGCAGTTATAGCGGGAGAGTCAATGAGCAGTTCTTC.

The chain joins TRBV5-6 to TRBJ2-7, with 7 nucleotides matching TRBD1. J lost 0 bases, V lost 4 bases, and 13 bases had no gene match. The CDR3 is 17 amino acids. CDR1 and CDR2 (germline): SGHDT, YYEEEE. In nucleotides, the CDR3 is TGTGCCAGCAGCCCCCGGGACAGCCGATGGAGCTCCTACGAGCAGTACTTC. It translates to CASSPRDSRWSSYEQYF.

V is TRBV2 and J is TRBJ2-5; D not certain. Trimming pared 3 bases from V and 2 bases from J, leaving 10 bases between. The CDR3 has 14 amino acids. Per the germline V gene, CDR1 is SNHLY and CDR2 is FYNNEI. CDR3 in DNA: TGTGCCAGCAGTGAGACCCGGAATCAAGAGACCCAGTACTTC. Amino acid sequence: CASSETRNQETQYF.

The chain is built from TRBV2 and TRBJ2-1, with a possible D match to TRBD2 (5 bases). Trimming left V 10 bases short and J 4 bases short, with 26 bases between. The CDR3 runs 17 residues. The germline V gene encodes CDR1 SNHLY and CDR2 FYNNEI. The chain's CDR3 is CATGESIRRLTYNEQFF. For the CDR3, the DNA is TGTGCCACCGGGGAGTCTATCCGACGTTTGACGTACAATGAGCAGTTCTTC.

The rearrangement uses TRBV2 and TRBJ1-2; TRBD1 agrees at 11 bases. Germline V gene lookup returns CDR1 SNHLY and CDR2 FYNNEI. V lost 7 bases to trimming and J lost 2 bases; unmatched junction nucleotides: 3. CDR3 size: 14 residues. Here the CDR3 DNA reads TGTGCCAGCACCCGGACAGGGGGCAACTATGGCTACACCTTC. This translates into CASTRTGGNYGYTF.

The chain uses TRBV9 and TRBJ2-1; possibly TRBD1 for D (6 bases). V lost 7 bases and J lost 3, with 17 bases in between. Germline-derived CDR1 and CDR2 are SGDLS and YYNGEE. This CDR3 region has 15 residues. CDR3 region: CASSRGGIIYNEQFF. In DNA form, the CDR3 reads TGTGCCAGCTCCCGAGGGGGTATCATCTACAATGAGCAGTTCTTC.

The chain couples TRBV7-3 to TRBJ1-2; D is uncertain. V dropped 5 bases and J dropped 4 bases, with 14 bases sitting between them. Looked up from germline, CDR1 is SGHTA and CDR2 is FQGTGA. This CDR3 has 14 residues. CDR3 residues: CASSPKLTAYGYTF. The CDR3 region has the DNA TGTGCCAGCAGCCCCAAGCTTACTGCCTATGGCTACACCTTC.

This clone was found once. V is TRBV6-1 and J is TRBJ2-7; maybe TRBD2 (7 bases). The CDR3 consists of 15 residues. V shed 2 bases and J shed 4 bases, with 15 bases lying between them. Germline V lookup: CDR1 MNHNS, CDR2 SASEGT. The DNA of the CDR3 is TGTGCCAGCAGTGAAAGGGGGGGACACCTATACGAGCAGTACTTC. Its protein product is CASSERGGHLYEQYF.

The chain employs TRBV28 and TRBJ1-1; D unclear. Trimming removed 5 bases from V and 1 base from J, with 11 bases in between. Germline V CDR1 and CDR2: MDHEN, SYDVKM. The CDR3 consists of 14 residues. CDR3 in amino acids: CASSRRSANTEAFF. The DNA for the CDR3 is TGTGCCAGCAGTCGCCGGTCAGCGAACACTGAAGCTTTCTTT.